Listed below are T cell receptor beta chains from one sample, sequenced in a study of blood T cell repertoires in COVID-19. Generated by immunoSEQ multiplex PCR, the TCRdb table keeps only in-frame clones and is missing some. The table lists about 89,000 clones, around 88% of them singletons. Specimen: peripheral blood. The receptors derive from a man older than 75 with active or convalescent COVID-19. The CDR3 runs from the conserved cysteine through the conserved F or W. The D gene is left open where the match is weak. A row's size may be missing; if present it is once, few, many or a size class.

DNA: TGTGCCAGCAGTTATCCCGGGACAGGAGGCGGGAATGAGCAGTTCTTC
CDR3: CASSYPGTGGGNEQFF
length: 16
D: TRBD1
V: TRBV6-5
size: NA
J: TRBJ2-1

DNA: TGTGCCAGCAGCTTAGCCGGCGGGAGCATCGACAATGAGCAGTTCTTC
CDR3: CASSLAGGSIDNEQFF
length: 16
D: TRBD2
V: TRBV7-2
size: NA
J: TRBJ2-1

DNA: TGTGCCAGCAGCTTCCCGACTAGTCCTTACGAGCAGTACTTC
CDR3: CASSFPTSPYEQYF
length: 14
D: NA
V: TRBV5-6
size: many
J: TRBJ2-7

DNA: TGTGCCAGCAGCCCTAGCGTCCTCTATAATTCACCCCTCCACTTT
CDR3: CASSPSVLYNSPLHF
length: 15
D: NA
V: TRBV7-9
size: once
J: TRBJ1-6

DNA: TGTGCCAGCAGCCCGGGACAGGGTTACACTGAAGCTTTCTTT
CDR3: CASSPGQGYTEAFF
length: 14
D: TRBD1
V: TRBV5-4
size: NA
J: TRBJ1-1

DNA: TGTGCCATCAGTGAGTCTATGAGGCGGGACTCCTACGAGCAGTACTTC
CDR3: CAISESMRRDSYEQYF
length: 16
D: NA
V: TRBV10-3
size: NA
J: TRBJ2-7

DNA: TGTGCCAGCAGCCCCGGACTAGCGGGAGGTCCCTACGAGCAGTACTTC
CDR3: CASSPGLAGGPYEQYF
length: 16
D: TRBD2
V: TRBV7-9
size: NA
J: TRBJ2-7

DNA: TGCAGCGTCTCGATACAGGGATTTAACACTGAAGCTTTCTTT
CDR3: CSVSIQGFNTEAFF
length: 14
D: NA
V: TRBV29-1
size: NA
J: TRBJ1-1

DNA: TGTGCCAGCACCGGACAGACCAACACCGGGGAGCTGTTTTTT
CDR3: CASTGQTNTGELFF
length: 14
D: NA
V: TRBV6-5
size: NA
J: TRBJ2-2

DNA: TGTGCCAGCTCACCACCCAACAGGGGGAAATATTCACCCCTCCACTTT
CDR3: CASSPPNRGKYSPLHF
length: 16
D: TRBD1
V: TRBV18
size: NA
J: TRBJ1-6

DNA: TGTGCCAGCACCGCAGTGAAGTCAGGGGGTGAGCAGTACTTC
CDR3: CASTAVKSGGEQYF
length: 14
D: TRBD1
V: TRBV7-2
size: NA
J: TRBJ2-7

DNA: TGTGCCAGCAGACGACAGGGGCGGGAAGCTTTCTTT
CDR3: CASRRQGREAFF
length: 12
D: TRBD1
V: TRBV7-4
size: NA
J: TRBJ1-1

DNA: TGTGCCAGCAGTACAGGGGCCCGAGGCTACACCTTC
CDR3: CASSTGARGYTF
length: 12
D: TRBD1
V: TRBV12-3/TRBV12-4
size: NA
J: TRBJ1-2

DNA: TGTGCCAGTAGTCCCTCCGGGGGGACTGAGACCCAGTACTTC
CDR3: CASSPSGGTETQYF
length: 14
D: TRBD2
V: TRBV19
size: NA
J: TRBJ2-5

DNA: TGTGCCAGCAGTGGACACAGGTATAATTCACCCCTCCACTTT
CDR3: CASSGHRYNSPLHF
length: 14
D: NA
V: TRBV28
size: NA
J: TRBJ1-6

DNA: TGTGCCAGCAGCTTACACAGGGCTTGGCCTTTCTTT
CDR3: CASSLHRAWPFF
length: 12
D: NA
V: TRBV7-9
size: once
J: TRBJ1-1

DNA: TGTGCCTGGAGTGTACTCCTCCCCAGGCACATAAACACTGAAGCTTTCTTT
CDR3: CAWSVLLPRHINTEAFF
length: 17
D: NA
V: TRBV30
size: NA
J: TRBJ1-1

DNA: TGTGCCAGCAGCTTGGGGACAGGGTCTGAAGCTTTCTTT
CDR3: CASSLGTGSEAFF
length: 13
D: TRBD1
V: TRBV7-9
size: NA
J: TRBJ1-1

DNA: TGTGCCACCAGTGATGCACGACTAGCGGGCGAGACCCAGTACTTC
CDR3: CATSDARLAGETQYF
length: 15
D: TRBD2
V: TRBV24-1
size: NA
J: TRBJ2-5

DNA: TGTGCCTGGAGTGGACAGGGGGCAGGGGAGACCCAGTACTTC
CDR3: CAWSGQGAGETQYF
length: 14
D: TRBD1
V: TRBV30
size: NA
J: TRBJ2-5

DNA: TGTGCCAGCAGCGTAGGGCAGGGGACAGATACGCAGTATTTT
CDR3: CASSVGQGTDTQYF
length: 14
D: NA
V: TRBV9
size: NA
J: TRBJ2-3

DNA: TGTGCCAGCAGTCCGCCGGGACTAGCGGGGCCCGGGGAGCAGTACTTC
CDR3: CASSPPGLAGPGEQYF
length: 16
D: TRBD2
V: TRBV25-1
size: NA
J: TRBJ2-7

DNA: TGTGCCAGCAGACGGCCCAGCCGGGGGGAGCAGTACTTC
CDR3: CASRRPSRGEQYF
length: 13
D: NA
V: TRBV7-2
size: once
J: TRBJ2-7

DNA: TGTGCCAGCAGCCAAGAAGCTAGCGGGAGAGCCTACAATGAGCAGTTCTTC
CDR3: CASSQEASGRAYNEQFF
length: 17
D: TRBD2
V: TRBV4-2
size: NA
J: TRBJ2-1

DNA: TGTGCCAGCAGAACGGGACAGCTCAATGAAAAACTGTTTTTT
CDR3: CASRTGQLNEKLFF
length: 14
D: TRBD1
V: TRBV28
size: NA
J: TRBJ1-4

DNA: TGTGCCAGCAGCCACCTCGGATGGACTGGGAAAGAGACCCAGTACTTC
CDR3: CASSHLGWTGKETQYF
length: 16
D: NA
V: TRBV13
size: NA
J: TRBJ2-5

DNA: TGTGCCAGCAGCTTGGATAGCGGGCGAGCGGACGAGCAGTACTTC
CDR3: CASSLDSGRADEQYF
length: 15
D: TRBD2
V: TRBV5-4
size: NA
J: TRBJ2-7

DNA: TGCGCCAGCAGCCTGGGGGCGGGAGGGAACAATGAGCAGTTCTTC
CDR3: CASSLGAGGNNEQFF
length: 15
D: TRBD2
V: TRBV5-1
size: NA
J: TRBJ2-1

DNA: TGCGCCAGCAGCTTGCTGCTAGCGGGGGCCACAGATACGCAGTATTTT
CDR3: CASSLLLAGATDTQYF
length: 16
D: TRBD2
V: TRBV5-1
size: NA
J: TRBJ2-3